These 27 T cell receptor beta chains share one sample of origin, sequenced in a study of shared clonotypes between healthy human individuals. The method was immunoSEQ multiplex PCR; TCRdb's version includes in-frame clones alone and lacks a portion of them. The sample lists 2 million to 3 million clones, under 95% seen once, with roughly 0.36% in the top ten. Sequencing used naive CD4+ T cells from PBMCs. Subset described: CD45RA+ positively selected. These receptors all come from a man aged 18 to 30 in good health. Some clones in this sample may be carry-over from other donors' samples.

The genes are TRBV19 and TRBJ1-2, with TRBD1 as a possible D gene (5 bases). Germline assignment: CDR1 LNHDA and CDR2 SQIVND (reference sequence). CDR3 length: 14 amino acids. The V gene lost 1 base and the J gene lost 7 bases, with 13 bases spanning the gap. CDR3 loop: CASSIGGMLRGYTF. Written as DNA, the CDR3 is TGTGCCAGTAGTATAGGGGGGATGCTCCGTGGCTACACCTTC.

This chain joins TRBV7-9 and TRBJ2-7; maybe TRBD1 (6 bases). Germline V lookup: CDR1 SEHNR, CDR2 FQNEAQ (reference sequence). CDR3 length: 13 residues. V lost 0 bases, J lost 6 bases, and 9 bases lay in between. This CDR3 reads CASSLAQGSEQYF. The CDR3 DNA follows: TGTGCCAGCAGCTTAGCACAGGGTTCCGAGCAGTACTTC.

The rearrangement links TRBV6-5 to TRBJ2-1, with D perhaps matching TRBD2 (6 bases). Trimming removed 8 bases at V and 6 bases at J, with 20 bases between. The CDR3 loop spans 15 amino acids. Per the germline V gene, CDR1 is MNHEY and CDR2 is SVGAGI. The CDR3, as DNA: TGTGCCAGCTTTGGGCTACCTAGCGCAGGCAATGAGCAGTTCTTC. This gives the protein CASFGLPSAGNEQFF.

This rearrangement joins TRBV9 to TRBJ2-5; D uncertain. V lost 3 bases and J 5 bases, leaving 17 bases between the germline ends. Germline V gene data show CDR1 as SGDLS and CDR2 as YYNGEE. The CDR3 totals 15 residues. In DNA, the CDR3 is TGTGCCAGCAGCGCCCTAGGAGAGCGCAGGGAGACCCAGTACTTC. Its protein is CASSALGERRETQYF.

A note on this clone: Other DNA variants within this sample encode the same CDR3. The chain joins TRBV5-1 to TRBJ2-3; D unresolved. Germline assignment: CDR1 SGHRS and CDR2 YFSETQ. This CDR3 has 14 residues. With 4 bases removed from V and 0 bases from J, the gap between germline ends came to 9 bases. CDR3 sequence (DNA): TGCGCCAGCAGCCCCATTGGGAGCACAGATACGCAGTATTTT. The encoded protein is CASSPIGSTDTQYF.

In this sample, this clone turned up once. The rearrangement links TRBV6-1 to TRBJ2-7; D uncertain. The CDR3 contains 13 residues. The V and J ends lost 1 base and 4 bases respectively, with 8 bases between them. Germline V gene data show CDR1 as MNHNS and CDR2 as SASEGT. DNA of the CDR3: TGTGCCAGCAGTGAAGAGGCAGTATACGAGCAGTACTTC. Protein sequence: CASSEEAVYEQYF.

Regarding this clone: This same CDR3 is encoded by further DNA sequences in the sample. As DNA, the CDR3 is TGTGCCAGCAGCTTAGGAGGTAGGGGAAATGAGCAGTTCTTC. This translates into CASSLGGRGNEQFF. The rearrangement joins TRBV11-2 to TRBJ2-1, with D possibly being TRBD1 (5 bases). The germline V gene has CDR1 SGHAT and CDR2 FQNNGV. Trimming took 1 base from V and 7 from J, leaving 11 bases between them. There are 14 residues in the CDR3.

The chain joins TRBV30 to TRBJ2-1, with D perhaps TRBD1 (8 bases). The V end was cut by 7 bases, the J end by 7 bases, with 20 bases between. This CDR3 spans 14 amino acids. Germline CDR1 reads GTSNPN; CDR2 reads SVGIG (reference sequence). The CDR3 here is CASAQGAGENEQFF. The CDR3 DNA is TGTGCCTCGGCTCAGGGGGCGGGAGAGAATGAGCAGTTCTTC.

This clone was found a few times. The chain has TRBV5-6 and TRBJ2-7, with 7 bases fitting TRBD2. The germline gives CDR1 SGHDT, CDR2 YYEEEE. This CDR3 spans 14 amino acids. V was clipped by 4 bases and J by 3 bases; unmatched bases: 7. The CDR3 coding sequence is TGTGCCAGCAGCGGGGGGGGACGAGGCTACGAGCAGTACTTC. It is translated as CASSGGGRGYEQYF. Complete variable domain (other parts from reference TRBV5-6 and TRBJ2-7): DAGVTQSPTHLIKTRGQQVTLRCSPKSGHDTVSWYQQALGQGPQFIFQYYEEEERQRGNFPDRFSGHQFPNYSSELNVNALLLGDSALYLCASSGGGRGYEQYFGPGTRLTVT.

The CDR3 DNA is TGTGCCAGCAGCCCGACTAGCGGGGTCTACGAGCAGTACTTC. Residues: CASSPTSGVYEQYF. The V gene is TRBV5-6, the J gene TRBJ2-7; 11 bases fit TRBD2. V shed 4 bases, J shed 3 bases, and the junction held 3 bases outside the gene matches. From germline, CDR1 is SGHDT and CDR2 YYEEEE. This CDR3 region has 14 residues.

V usage is TRBV9 and J usage is TRBJ2-1; 11 bases map to TRBD2. J gave up 7 bases and V 0 bases, and 6 bases lay outside the gene matches. This CDR3 is 16 amino acids long. Looked up from germline, CDR1 is SGDLS and CDR2 is YYNGEE. CDR3 sequence reads: CASSVEGTSGINEQFF. The CDR3 coding sequence is TGTGCCAGCAGCGTAGAAGGGACTAGCGGTATAAATGAGCAGTTCTTC.

V is TRBV5-8 and J is TRBJ2-3; the match to TRBD2 covers 8 bases. V was clipped by 3 bases and J by 0 bases; unmatched bases: 12. Germline values: CDR1 SGHTS, CDR2 YDEGEE. The length of the CDR3 is 18 residues. The CDR3 DNA reads as TGTGCCAGCAGCTCGACGATGACTAGCGTATCAAGCACAGATACGCAGTATTTT. Its translation: CASSSTMTSVSSTDTQYF.

This chain links TRBV7-2 with TRBJ2-2, with D tentatively TRBD2 (6 bases). Trimming took 5 bases from V and 1 from J, leaving 17 bases between them. The CDR3 is 17 residues long. The germline gives CDR1 SGHTA, CDR2 FQGNSA. CDR3 protein: CASSRSLARLNTGELFF. CDR3 nucleotides: TGTGCCAGCAGCCGTAGTCTAGCGAGATTGAACACCGGGGAGCTGTTTTTT.

The gene calls are TRBV5-8 and TRBJ2-3; 8 bases are a match to TRBD1. The germline CDR1 and CDR2 sequences are SGHTS and YDEGEE. The CDR3 is 15 amino acids. V gave up 0 bases and J gave up 0 bases; unmatched junction bases: 0. The CDR3: CASSLDRGSTDTQYF. DNA for the CDR3: TGTGCCAGCAGCTTGGACAGGGGGAGCACAGATACGCAGTATTTT. The variable domain in full, completed from reference TRBV5-8 and TRBJ2-3, reads EAGVTQSPTHLIKTRGQQATLRCSPISGHTSVYWYQQALGLGLQFLLWYDEGEERNRGNFPPRFSGRQFPNYSSELNVNALELEDSALYLCASSLDRGSTDTQYFGPGTRLTVL.

This clone was seen just once. The chain recombines TRBV19 with TRBJ2-7; D gene ambiguous. V was shortened by 4 bases and J by 7 bases, with 23 bases between the two germline ends. The CDR3 extends over 16 amino acids. Germline values: CDR1 LNHDA, CDR2 SQIVND (reference sequence). The DNA of the CDR3 is TGTGCCAGTAGTAAGGCTCGGGCACCGCCCCACCGGGAGCAGTACTTC. This encodes CASSKARAPPHREQYF.

The V and J genes are TRBV2 and TRBJ1-2; D unclear. The length of the CDR3 is 13 residues. Trimming removed 6 bases at V and 8 bases at J, with 16 bases between. Germline assignment: CDR1 SNHLY and CDR2 FYNNEI. The CDR3 protein is CASRERARGGYTF. The CDR3 DNA reads as TGTGCCAGCAGAGAGAGGGCCCGGGGAGGCTACACCTTC.

For this clone: The same CDR3 is also encoded by other DNA sequences in this sample. The V and J genes are TRBV4-1 and TRBJ1-5, with D possibly TRBD1 on 6 matching bases. Per germline, CDR1 MGHRA and CDR2 YSYEKL. The CDR3 sequence is 14 residues long. Trimming took 4 bases from V and 4 from J, leaving 11 bases between them. The CDR3 region has the DNA TGCGCCAGCAGCCCAGAGGGGGGGAATCAGCCCCAGCATTTT. Residues: CASSPEGGNQPQHF.

Of note for this clone: The same CDR3 arises from other DNA sequences in this sample as well. V gene TRBV27 combines with J gene TRBJ1-2; a weak D match, TRBD1 (6 bases). This CDR3 has 14 residues. Deletions cut 2 bases from V and 4 bases from J, with 11 bases between. Germline V CDR1 and CDR2: MNHEY, SMNVEV (reference sequence). In DNA, the CDR3 is TGTGCCAGCAGTTTAACGAGAGGGGGCTATGGCTACACCTTC. Protein: CASSLTRGGYGYTF.

The rearrangement joins TRBV9 to TRBJ1-4, with 10 bases that match TRBD1. The CDR3 loop spans 17 amino acids. The junction had 5 bases not matched to a gene; V was cut back by 3 bases and J by 0 bases. Germline V gene data show CDR1 as SGDLS and CDR2 as YYNGEE. The CDR3 DNA follows: TGTGCCAGCAGCGCAGGACAGGGGGGTACAACTAATGAAAAACTGTTTTTT. This gives the protein CASSAGQGGTTNEKLFF.

V is TRBV19 and J is TRBJ1-1, with a possible D match to TRBD1 (5 bases). Trimming cost V 8 bases and J 0 bases, with 13 bases left between them. CDR1 and CDR2 (germline): LNHDA, SQIVND (reference sequence). The CDR3 sequence is 14 residues long. The CDR3 loop reads CASLPRGMNTEAFF. CDR3 bases: TGTGCCAGTCTCCCGAGGGGTATGAACACTGAAGCTTTCTTT.

The rearrangement uses TRBV27 and TRBJ2-7; D unresolved. Germline-derived CDR1 and CDR2 are MNHEY and SMNVEV (reference sequence). Trimming took off 1 base at V and 6 bases at J, with 16 bases between the two ends. The CDR3 length is 15 residues. The CDR3 protein is CASSLFADPPSEQYF. The CDR3 DNA is TGTGCCAGCAGTTTATTCGCTGATCCTCCCTCCGAGCAGTACTTC.

This chain connects TRBV6-5 to TRBJ1-1; 9 nucleotides line up with TRBD1. CDR1 and CDR2 from the germline V gene are MNHEY and SVGAGI. The CDR3 spans 15 residues. V lost 6 bases and J lost 0; bases outside the gene matches: 5. CDR3 region: CASSQTGGLNTEAFF. Written as DNA, the CDR3 is TGTGCCAGCAGCCAGACAGGGGGGTTGAACACTGAAGCTTTCTTT.

The V and J genes are TRBV5-1 and TRBJ2-2, with D tentatively TRBD2 (6 bases). The CDR3 spans 13 residues. V lost 8 bases and J lost 4, with 12 bases in between. Germline loops: CDR1 SGHRS, CDR2 YFSETQ. The CDR3 DNA reads TGCGCCAGTGGAGGGATCCCCACCGGGGAGCTGTTTTTT. Its translation is CASGGIPTGELFF.

In its sample, this clone was seen once. This chain joins TRBV10-3 and TRBJ2-5, with 8 bases aligning to TRBD2. The germline V gene encodes CDR1 ENHRY and CDR2 SYGVKD. With V trimmed by 2 bases and J by 6 bases, 14 bases remained unmatched. The CDR3 spans 17 residues. This chain's CDR3 is CAISEGSVGGGAKTQYF. The CDR3 region has the DNA TGTGCCATCAGTGAGGGCAGTGTCGGGGGGGGCGCGAAGACCCAGTACTTC.

The chain is built from TRBV19 and TRBJ2-6; 8 bases map to TRBD1. Germline V gene data show CDR1 as LNHDA and CDR2 as SQIVND (reference sequence). CDR3 size: 15 residues. V lost 9 bases to trimming and J lost 0 bases; unmatched junction nucleotides: 4. The CDR3 is CASRTGYSGANVLTF. The CDR3 DNA is TGTGCCAGCCGGACAGGGTACTCTGGGGCCAACGTCCTGACTTTC.

The chain employs TRBV20-1 and TRBJ1-5; a possible D gene is TRBD1 (5 bases). The germline V and J ends were trimmed by 5 bases and 10 bases, with 9 bases remaining between them. The CDR3 loop spans 10 amino acids. Germline V gives CDR1 DFQATT, CDR2 SNEGSKA (reference sequence). The CDR3 DNA reads as TGCAGTGCTGGGACGGACCCCCAGCATTTT. Protein: CSAGTDPQHF.

The J gene is TRBJ1-5, the V gene TRBV19; 7 positions agree with TRBD1. Germline V lookup: CDR1 LNHDA, CDR2 SQIVND (reference sequence). Germline trimming cut 7 bases from V and 3 bases from J; bases unmatched to any gene: 12. The CDR3 consists of 16 residues. CDR3 loop: CASNTLGQTINQPQHF. As DNA, the CDR3 is TGTGCCAGTAATACTCTGGGACAGACTATCAATCAGCCCCAGCATTTT.